This TCR beta chain was recovered during a study of T cell responses to AZD1222 COVID-19 vaccine. Broader study findings: Reportedly, nearly half the spike-specific TCRs target unmutated variant regions. Vaccine-associated CD4 TCRs ranged over spike, dominating at 160-218 and 743-854. Spike-specific TCR repertoires showed rising breadth and depth after two AZD1222 doses.

Trimming took 0 bases from V and 5 from J, leaving 18 bases between them. The CDR3 loop spans 17 amino acids. In germline, CDR1 is KGHDR, CDR2 SFDVKD. TCRdb's copy holds only in-frame clones and misses some; the assay was immunoSEQ multiplex PCR. The table has 150,000 to 200,000 clones, approximately 90% seen once; the top ten hold 2.5% to 3%. On this clone: The antigen remains unidentified.

The receptor was derived from an adult in good health. This chain joins TRBV24-1 and TRBJ1-2; D remains unclear. The sequences come from peripheral blood, collected on day 0 of AZD1222 vaccination. CDR3 residues: CATSDLGQDKGGYGYTF. CDR3 coding DNA: TGTGCCACCAGTGATTTGGGGCAGGATAAAGGAGGGTATGGCTACACCTTC.